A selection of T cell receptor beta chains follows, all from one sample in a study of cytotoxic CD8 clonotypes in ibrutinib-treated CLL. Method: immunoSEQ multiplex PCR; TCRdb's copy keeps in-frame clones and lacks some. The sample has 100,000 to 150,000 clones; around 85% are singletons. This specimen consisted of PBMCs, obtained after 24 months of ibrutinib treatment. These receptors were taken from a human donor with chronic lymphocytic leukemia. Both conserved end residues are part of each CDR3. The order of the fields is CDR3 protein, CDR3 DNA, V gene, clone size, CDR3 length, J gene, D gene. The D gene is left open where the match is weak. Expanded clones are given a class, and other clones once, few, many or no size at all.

CDR3: CASSPRLGEQFF
DNA: TGTGCCAGCAGCCCGAGACTAGGGGAGCAGTTCTTC
V: TRBV7-2
size: -
length: 12
J: TRBJ2-1
D: -

CDR3: CASSLRTSGYQETQYF
DNA: TGTGCCAGCAGCCTTCGGACTAGCGGGTACCAAGAGACCCAGTACTTC
V: TRBV5-6
size: -
length: 16
J: TRBJ2-5
D: TRBD2

CDR3: CASSYGDRENTEAFF
DNA: TGTGCCAGCAGTTATGGGGACAGGGAGAACACTGAAGCTTTCTTT
V: TRBV6-5
size: once
length: 15
J: TRBJ1-1
D: TRBD1

CDR3: CASSPPSYQETQYF
DNA: TGTGCTAGCAGCCCCCCCTCTTACCAAGAGACCCAGTACTTC
V: TRBV7-7
size: -
length: 14
J: TRBJ2-5
D: -

CDR3: CASSHTELFF
DNA: TGTGCCAGCAGTCACACGGAGCTGTTTTTT
V: TRBV7-9
size: -
length: 10
J: TRBJ2-2
D: -

CDR3: CASKGQANTGELFF
DNA: TGTGCCAGTAAGGGACAGGCGAACACCGGGGAGCTGTTTTTT
V: TRBV19
size: -
length: 14
J: TRBJ2-2
D: TRBD1

CDR3: CAWRSRGAGFTGELFF
DNA: TGTGCCTGGAGGAGCAGGGGAGCTGGGTTCACCGGGGAGCTGTTTTTT
V: TRBV30
size: -
length: 16
J: TRBJ2-2
D: -

CDR3: CSVARGYDEQYF
DNA: TGCAGCGTAGCCCGGGGATATGACGAGCAGTACTTC
V: TRBV29-1
size: once
length: 12
J: TRBJ2-7
D: -

CDR3: CASSYSRQNYGYTF
DNA: TGTGCCAGCAGTTACTCGAGGCAGAACTATGGCTACACCTTC
V: TRBV6-5
size: -
length: 14
J: TRBJ1-2
D: -

CDR3: CASSLRTAMNTEAFF
DNA: TGTGCCAGCAGTTTACGGACAGCCATGAACACTGAAGCTTTCTTT
V: TRBV28
size: -
length: 15
J: TRBJ1-1
D: -

CDR3: CASSEREGRYNEQFF
DNA: TGTGCCAGCAGTGAAAGGGAGGGCCGTTACAATGAGCAGTTCTTC
V: TRBV6-1
size: -
length: 15
J: TRBJ2-1
D: TRBD2

CDR3: CASSSSVRGPYEQYF
DNA: TGTGCCAGCAGCTCCTCCGTCAGGGGTCCCTACGAGCAGTACTTC
V: TRBV7-2
size: -
length: 15
J: TRBJ2-7
D: -

CDR3: CASSPPPAGNSPLHF
DNA: TGTGCCAGCTCACCACCGCCGGCAGGGAATTCACCCCTCCACTTT
V: TRBV18
size: -
length: 15
J: TRBJ1-6
D: -

CDR3: CASSLAGGQAFF
DNA: TGTGCCAGCAGCTTAGCCGGGGGTCAAGCTTTCTTT
V: TRBV11-3
size: -
length: 12
J: TRBJ1-1
D: -

CDR3: CASSVATGVRTQYF
DNA: TGTGCCAGCAGCGTAGCTACGGGGGTAAGGACCCAGTACTTC
V: TRBV9
size: -
length: 14
J: TRBJ2-5
D: -

CDR3: CASRSDRGWSHEQYF
DNA: TGTGCCAGCAGGTCCGACAGGGGATGGTCCCACGAGCAGTACTTC
V: TRBV2
size: -
length: 15
J: TRBJ2-7
D: TRBD1

CDR3: CASTQRGGSADTQYF
DNA: TGTGCCAGCACCCAGCGGGGCGGCAGCGCAGATACGCAGTATTTT
V: TRBV7-9
size: -
length: 15
J: TRBJ2-3
D: TRBD2

CDR3: CASSGFTGNTGELFF
DNA: TGTGCCAGCAGTGGATTCACAGGGAACACCGGGGAGCTGTTTTTT
V: TRBV6-1
size: -
length: 15
J: TRBJ2-2
D: -

CDR3: CATRRGDNEQFF
DNA: TGTGCCACCCGACGGGGGGACAATGAGCAGTTCTTC
V: TRBV28
size: -
length: 12
J: TRBJ2-1
D: TRBD2

CDR3: CASSPSRIETQYF
DNA: TGTGCCAGCTCACCAAGCCGGATAGAGACCCAGTACTTC
V: TRBV18
size: -
length: 13
J: TRBJ2-5
D: -

CDR3: CASSKVGTSGRAHNEQFF
DNA: TGTGCCAGCAGCAAAGTAGGGACTAGCGGGAGGGCCCACAATGAGCAGTTCTTC
V: TRBV21-1
size: -
length: 18
J: TRBJ2-1
D: -

CDR3: CASSPELAARDTQYF
DNA: TGTGCCAGCAGCCCCGAACTAGCGGCCCGGGATACGCAGTATTTT
V: TRBV9
size: -
length: 15
J: TRBJ2-3
D: TRBD2

CDR3: CASSLSTGGNTEAFF
DNA: TGTGCCAGCAGTTTAAGCACAGGGGGAAACACTGAAGCTTTCTTT
V: TRBV28
size: -
length: 15
J: TRBJ1-1
D: TRBD1

CDR3: CASKPGRNEQFF
DNA: TGTGCCAGCAAGCCAGGGAGGAATGAGCAGTTCTTC
V: TRBV6-1
size: -
length: 12
J: TRBJ2-1
D: -

CDR3: CASRDSGFTDTQYF
DNA: TGTGCCAGCAGGGACAGTGGATTCACAGATACGCAGTATTTT
V: TRBV6-5
size: -
length: 14
J: TRBJ2-3
D: -

CDR3: CASSQQHRGGTDTQYF
DNA: TGTGCCAGCAGCCAACAACACCGGGGAGGCACAGATACGCAGTATTTT
V: TRBV11-3
size: -
length: 16
J: TRBJ2-3
D: -

CDR3: CSVEEQQGPAFF
DNA: TGCAGCGTTGAAGAACAACAAGGCCCCGCTTTCTTT
V: TRBV29-1
size: once
length: 12
J: TRBJ1-1
D: -

CDR3: CSVARLAGYEGAEQYF
DNA: TGCAGCGTTGCCAGACTAGCGGGATATGAAGGTGCCGAGCAGTACTTC
V: TRBV29-1
size: few
length: 16
J: TRBJ2-7
D: TRBD2

CDR3: CASSAGTGTTNEKLFF
DNA: TGTGCCAGCAGCGCAGGCACAGGGACAACTAATGAAAAACTGTTTTTT
V: TRBV9
size: -
length: 16
J: TRBJ1-4
D: -

CDR3: CSVEAGTGTYGYTF
DNA: TGCAGCGTTGAAGCAGGGACAGGGACCTATGGCTACACCTTC
V: TRBV29-1
size: -
length: 14
J: TRBJ1-2
D: TRBD1

CDR3: CASRRGWRADTQYF
DNA: TGTGCCAGCAGGCGGGGGTGGCGCGCAGATACGCAGTATTTT
V: TRBV11-2
size: -
length: 14
J: TRBJ2-3
D: TRBD2

CDR3: CASSPSWAQPQHF
DNA: TGTGCCAGCAGCCCGAGCTGGGCTCAGCCCCAGCATTTT
V: TRBV7-8
size: -
length: 13
J: TRBJ1-5
D: -

CDR3: CASSLVSVSGVVGYTF
DNA: TGTGCCAGCAGCTTAGTATCGGTTTCAGGGGTAGTTGGCTACACCTTC
V: TRBV7-9
size: -
length: 16
J: TRBJ1-2
D: -

CDR3: CASSLTSGGSSYNEQFF
DNA: TGTGCCAGCAGCCTGACTAGCGGGGGGAGCTCCTACAATGAGCAGTTCTTC
V: TRBV7-9
size: once
length: 17
J: TRBJ2-1
D: TRBD2